The TCR beta chain described here comes from a study of beta chain features in type 1 diabetes. This clone appeared a few times. Its antigen remains unidentified. Cells sorted by CD45RO/CCR7/CD25/CD127/CD95/CD27 comprised CD4+ naive, central memory, regulatory and stem cell-like memory cells. Expressed TCRB transcripts were sequenced because the isolated RNA had all been reverse transcribed beforehand. Sequencing used immunoSEQ multiplex PCR; TCRdb keeps in-frame clones, though not all of them. The sample carries 240,000 or so clones, 20% recorded once. Findings and limits, study-wide: No resolution was reached here on whether HLA type influences TCRB rearrangement. Comparison showed that naive, central memory and Treg TCRB repertoires appeared more similar among patients than among healthy donors. Moderate yet significant TCRB CDR3 shortening was seen in Type 1 diabetes patients in all four CD4+ subsets. Individuals with type 1 diabetes displayed fewer insertions and more deletions at VDJ junctions.

This CDR3 is built from 13 residues. Germline V lookup: CDR1 SEHNR, CDR2 FQNEAQ (reference sequence). V lost 5 bases, J lost 3 bases, and 7 bases lay in between. The sample consisted of naive CD4+ T cells from blood. This clonotype was obtained from a woman aged 40 to 50 with type 1 diabetes. This sequence joins TRBV7-9 and TRBJ2-2, with a tentative D call TRBD2 (5 bases). CDR3 residues: CASSRGHTGELFF. CDR3 nucleotides: TGTGCCAGCAGCAGAGGGCACACCGGGGAGCTGTTTTTT.